A single sample gave rise to the 12 T cell receptor beta chains below, sequenced in a study of blood T cell repertoires in COVID-19. Profiling relied on immunoSEQ multiplex PCR, and the TCRdb table lists in-frame clones only, not all of them. The sample records tens of thousands of clones, around nine tenths being singletons. Sequences were obtained from peripheral blood. Receptors were obtained from a man aged 55 to 70 with active or convalescent COVID-19.

V and J are TRBV6-5 and TRBJ1-5, with 9 nucleotides matching TRBD1. The CDR3 contains 13 residues. In germline, CDR1 is MNHEY, CDR2 SVGAGI. J was trimmed by 11 bases and V by 5 bases; bases with no gene match: 7. DNA for the CDR3: TGTGCCAGCAGTCGGACAGGGGATTATACCCAGCATTTT. Translated: CASSRTGDYTQHF.

This rearrangement joins TRBV6-5 to TRBJ1-6; 7 bases line up with TRBD1. Germline V gene lookup returns CDR1 MNHEY and CDR2 SVGAGI. This CDR3 is 15 amino acids long. The V segment lost 6 bases and the J segment 8 bases; nucleotides outside the gene matches: 10. This CDR3 reads CASSRDRDSDSPLHF. The CDR3 DNA reads TGTGCCAGCAGCCGAGACCGGGACAGCGATTCACCCCTCCACTTT.

CDR3 amino acids: CSASGGMGNQPQHF. CDR3 coding DNA: TGCAGTGCTAGTGGAGGGATGGGCAATCAGCCCCAGCATTTT. The gene calls are TRBV20-1 and TRBJ1-5, with D unclear. CDR1 is DFQATT, CDR2 SNEGSKA, per germline (reference sequence). V was clipped by 3 bases and J by 2 bases, with 11 bases between them. The CDR3 extends over 14 amino acids.

The chain couples TRBV6-5 to TRBJ1-2; 10 bases are a match to TRBD1. CDR3 length: 14 amino acids. Germline V gene sequence: CDR1 MNHEY, CDR2 SVGAGI. V lost 0 bases to trimming and J lost 8 bases; unmatched junction nucleotides: 3. CDR3 sequence reads: CASSYSGQGRGYTF. The DNA for the CDR3 is TGTGCCAGCAGTTACTCGGGACAGGGGAGGGGCTACACCTTC.

This chain links TRBV5-8 with TRBJ2-1, with TRBD2 identical over 12 bases. Germline assignment: CDR1 SGHTS and CDR2 YDEGEE. There are 17 residues in the CDR3. V lost 4 bases to trimming and J lost 3 bases; unmatched junction nucleotides: 8. CDR3 nucleotide sequence: TGTGCCAGCAGCGGTCGGACTAGCGGGGTGGACTACAATGAGCAGTTCTTC. Translated, it gives CASSGRTSGVDYNEQFF.

V and J are TRBV19 and TRBJ2-1; D uncertain. V lost 4 bases, J lost 1 base, and 11 bases lay in between. CDR1 and CDR2 (germline): LNHDA, SQIVND (reference sequence). The CDR3 covers 15 residues. CDR3 sequence (DNA): TGTGCCAGTAGTACCCCCGAGTCGTCCTACAATGAGCAGTTCTTC. It specifies CASSTPESSYNEQFF.

V usage is TRBV28 and J usage is TRBJ1-6; D gene ambiguous. The V gene's germline CDR1 is MDHEN and CDR2 SYDVKM. This CDR3 is 16 amino acids long. Trimming took off 3 bases at V and 0 bases at J, with 9 bases between the two ends. The CDR3 is CASSFSRGSYNSPLHF. For the CDR3, the DNA is TGTGCCAGCAGTTTCTCCCGGGGCTCCTATAATTCACCCCTCCACTTT.

V gene TRBV3-1 (or the pseudogene TRBV3-2) combines with J gene TRBJ1-2; weak D call: TRBD1 (5 bases). CDR1 LGHDT and CDR2 YNNKEL come from the germline V gene (reference sequence). This CDR3 contains 16 residues. The V end was cut by 0 bases, the J end by 1 base, with 12 bases between. CDR3 protein: CASSQESRQRNYGYTF. Written as DNA, the CDR3 is TGTGCCAGCAGCCAAGAAAGCCGACAGCGTAACTATGGCTACACCTTC.

The chain employs TRBV7-9 and TRBJ2-3; D is ambiguous. Trimming shortened V by 4 bases and J by 2 bases, and 7 bases separated the two germline ends. The CDR3 is made up of 13 amino acids. Germline CDR1 is SEHNR and CDR2 is FQNEAQ (reference sequence). This chain's CDR3 is CASSSVHTDTQYF. The CDR3 coding sequence is TGTGCCAGCAGCTCAGTACACACAGATACGCAGTATTTT.

The chain employs TRBV11-2 and TRBJ1-2, with D hard to call. V dropped 0 bases and J dropped 7 bases, with 15 bases sitting between them. CDR1 and CDR2 (germline): SGHAT, FQNNGV. This CDR3 comprises 15 residues. CDR3 region: CASSLEYIPGGGYTF. In DNA, the CDR3 is TGTGCCAGCAGCTTAGAGTACATACCCGGCGGTGGCTACACCTTC.

The chain couples TRBV4-2 to TRBJ1-1; D unresolved. The germline gives CDR1 LGHNA, CDR2 YNFKEQ. The length of the CDR3 is 15 residues. V lost 1 base to trimming and J lost 0 bases, with 9 bases between them. CDR3 sequence: CASSQGREMNTEAFF. CDR3 coding DNA: TGTGCCAGCAGCCAAGGTCGGGAAATGAACACTGAAGCTTTCTTT.

The V call is TRBV28, the J call TRBJ2-2; TRBD1 matches at 7 bases. This CDR3 has 13 residues. Trimming cost V 7 bases and J 5 bases; bases outside gene matches: 4. Germline V gene lookup returns CDR1 MDHEN and CDR2 SYDVKM. The CDR3 protein is CASIQGTTGELFF. The CDR3 bases are TGTGCCAGCATACAGGGGACAACCGGGGAGCTGTTTTTT.